This T cell receptor (beta chain) was found in a study of PD-1 blockade in classical Hodgkin lymphoma (dated by TCRdb to the early 2020s). Concerning the study at large: Nivolumab dosing was 3 mg/kg intravenously every 2 weeks, continuing until either disease progression or unacceptable toxicity. The study used TCR beta sequencing and CyTOF to define a peripheral blood immune signature of response to PD-1 blockade in classical Hodgkin lymphoma. Summary of the overall study and its limitations: The study was limited to a single clinical trial cohort, and causes of repertoire differences, possibly disease activity or prior therapy, remained undefined. Newly diagnosed patients were reported to have lower baseline TCR diversity than healthy donors, and relapsed/refractory patients were reported to have lower baseline TCR diversity still. Trial patients achieving complete response had baseline diversity similar to newly diagnosed patients, whereas partial responders and progressors had significantly lower diversity. CD4+ but not CD8+ TCR diversity rose significantly by C4D1 (p=0.0027 vs p=0.16), most apparent in complete responders (p=0.02). Patients starting nivolumab less than 1 year after ASCT had lower diversity and were excluded from later analyses to avoid confounding by immune reconstitution.

This sample's time point label indicates: cycle 1 day 1 (C1D1), immediately before nivolumab initiation. Every trial patient had relapsed following autologous stem cell transplantation, and prior brentuximab vedotin exposure was what differed among cohorts A, B and C. The trial cohort was composed of roughly 60 patients with relapsed/refractory classical Hodgkin lymphoma, for whom complete response, partial response or progressive disease was recorded as best overall response. In the multi-cohort phase II CheckMate 205 trial, trial patients received single-agent nivolumab. An independent review committee assessed best overall response by applying the 2007 International Working Group response criteria. PBMCs from the trial were collected at three points: immediately before nivolumab initiation (C1D1), and during therapy at cycle 2 day 1 and cycle 4 day 1. Peripheral blood was collected in 8 mL Vacutainer Cell Preparation Tubes, from which PBMCs were isolated by centrifugation and then cryopreserved.

The Qiagen DNeasy kit was used to extract genomic DNA from unsorted PBMCs and from the negatively selected CD4+ and CD8+ fractions. Using primers that anneal to V and J segments, immunoSEQ multiplex PCR amplified the TCR beta CDR3 regions. A synthetic immune receptor repertoire was used to minimize amplification bias, and any remaining bias was removed computationally after sequencing. In the authors' own workflow: Custom Python scripts were used to quantify repertoire diversity as the Shannon entropy index. Unsorted, CD4+ and CD8+ repertoires were analyzed separately, except in combined analyses where CD4+ and CD8+ sequences were merged in silico. Clonal expansion was defined as a frequency increase of at least 2-fold after treatment compared with C1D1, and clones undetected at baseline were assigned a pseudocount of 0.5. Clones with 0 or 1 copy at C1D1 were classified as singleton clones, and clones with 2 or more copies were classified as non-singleton clones. Clones expanded in unsorted samples were labelled as CD4+, CD8+ or unknown by matching protein sequences in sorted samples from the same patient. Wilcoxon tests on paired samples were used to test changes in diversity from C1D1 to C4D1. In its TCRdb copy, this immuneACCESS table keeps in-frame sequences only and misses some clones. Where compared with another copy, unresolved V genes explain less than half of these, and the others have no known cause. V and J calls and clone size are given by that table; D and trimming were obtained from the DNA. The sample has 12,000 to 15,000 clones on record, about 80% of them singletons. Of the sample, less than 5% falls within the top ten clones.

The CDR3 holds 15 amino acids from the cysteine to the phenylalanine. CDR3 DNA is the only sequence kept; it has 45 bases, read in frame from the first base. From the germline V gene, CDR1 is MNHEY and CDR2 is SVGAGI. A remark on this clone: Its antigen remains unidentified. A read error may produce the germline difference seen at one junction end. Other DNA sequences in this sample translate to the same CDR3.

The sequence is built from TRBV6-5 and TRBJ1-2, with no confidently assigned D gene. Material: peripheral blood mononuclear cells (PBMCs), obtained at baseline. The TCR sequence derives from a human donor with classical Hodgkin lymphoma. The nucleotide sequence reads TGCGCCAGCAGCCCCGACTCCCCAGCTTTCTATGGCTACACCTTC. It is translated as CASSPDSPAFYGYTF.